This TCR beta chain came from a study of shared clonotypes between healthy human individuals. This clone was seen only a few times. Using immunoSEQ multiplex PCR, the repertoire was profiled, and TCRdb retains in-frame clones only, with some absent. This sample has approximately 1.9 million clones, with just over 90% found just once. Germline values: CDR1 MNHEY, CDR2 SVGAGI. CDR3 length: 16 residues. Germline trimming cut 1 base from V and 6 bases from J; bases unmatched to any gene: 6. The naive CD8 subset, CD45RO-negative cells positively selected for CCR7, excluded terminally differentiated effector memory CD45RA+ cells.

Sequencing was carried out using naive CD8+ T cells from PBMCs. The genes are TRBV6-5 and TRBJ1-2, with TRBD1 matching over 12 bases. This clonotype was sampled from a man between 18 and 35 years old in good health. Some clones in this sample may be carry-over from other donors' samples. CDR3 sequence: CASSYLFGTGGNGYTF. CDR3 DNA: TGTGCCAGCAGTTACTTATTCGGGACAGGGGGCAATGGCTACACCTTC.